A selection of T cell receptor beta chains follows, all from one sample in a study of T-cell reconstitution after alpha-beta-depleted transplantation in children. Via MiXCR, TCRdb re-called the PCR reads, giving one row per CDR3 protein. In the table there are hundreds of thousands of distinct CDR3 sequences, around 9.6% of which are singletons. The sequencing here drew on PBMCs from the stem cell graft donor, taken from the stem cell graft. Receptors originate from a human donor who donated a stem cell graft to a child with SCID. Both conserved end residues are part of each CDR3.

v_call cdr3_aa
TRBV7-8 CASTGTSGSGSYEQYF
TRBV5-1 CASSALAGGSREQYF
TRBV7-6 CASSPGLAPSYNEQFF
TRBV2 CASSAGIYEQYF
TRBV5-1 CASSSGTIEETQYF
TRBV3-1 CASSQAGEGEETQYF
TRBV27 CASGLQIYEQYF
TRBV12-3/TRBV12-4 CASRLAGTYNEQFF
TRBV12-3/TRBV12-4 CASRGDRAISDTQYF
TRBV10-3 CAIRMDGYNEQFF
TRBV6-9 CAGRGPEQYF
TRBV7-9 CASSPAGSGTDTQYF
TRBV19 CASSRLHIVSRPQHF
TRBV5-5 CASSFGQLTSTDTQYF
TRBV12-3/TRBV12-4 CASSSFGATNEKLFF
TRBV7-2 CASSLLSGSNQPQHF
TRBV2 CASSELVNNEQFF
TRBV29-1 CSVIQGVNTEAFF
TRBV5-1 CASSSNREQYF
TRBV12-3/TRBV12-4 CASGRGAPSYEQYF
TRBV20-1 CSARRAGAGELFF
TRBV20-1 CSANGGRYTQYF
TRBV19 CASSRTGGAGEQYF
TRBV4-1 CASSLRTGGNEQYF